The rows below give T cell receptor beta chains drawn from one sample of a study of monozygotic twins with inflammatory bowel disease. Following a re-call of the 5' RACE reads, TCRdb has one entry per CDR3 protein and lacks DNA. Its table lists approximately 330,000 distinct CDR3 sequences. Sample: blood. Receptor source: a human donor with ulcerative colitis or Crohn's disease, or a healthy co-twin of an affected twin (not recorded which). Each CDR3 is given with its conserved first and last residue. Each record gives: V gene, CDR3 length, J gene, CDR3 protein.

TRBV12-3/TRBV12-4,13,TRBJ1-3,CASSFQAGNTIYF
TRBV20-1,13,TRBJ2-7,CSAFRVVDSEQYF
TRBV27,13,TRBJ2-7,CASGTSGSYEQYF
TRBV5-1,13,TRBJ2-5,CASSWDVQETQYF
TRBV20-1,16,TRBJ2-1,CSAETSGGGSYNEQFF
TRBV18,13,TRBJ1-1,CASARDRNTEAFF
TRBV7-9,15,TRBJ1-6,CASSPRTEKYSPLHF
TRBV4-3,15,TRBJ1-1,CASSQEDSGYVGTFF
TRBV29-1,11,TRBJ2-5,CSVGTEVTQYF
TRBV7-9,14,TRBJ2-5,CASSSIQGRETQYF
TRBV10-3,16,TRBJ2-1,CAISESTSGMRDEQFF
TRBV28,15,TRBJ2-7,CASSMEGANSYEQYF
TRBV20-1,12,TRBJ2-2,CSAKRGPGELFF
TRBV9,15,TRBJ1-5,CASSVDYYSNQPQHF
TRBV20-1,15,TRBJ2-1,CSAQKAGGSYNEQFF
TRBV11-2,15,TRBJ2-5,CASSLPGMGQETQYF
TRBV11-2,14,TRBJ1-2,CASSSGATNYGYTF
TRBV11-3,14,TRBJ2-2,CASSFGGRTGELFF
TRBV20-1,12,TRBJ2-5,CSAPRVQETQYF
TRBV5-1,14,TRBJ1-3,CASSGGEAGNTIYF
TRBV20-1,16,TRBJ2-1,CSARDPSGSSYNEQFF
TRBV3-1,15,TRBJ2-5,CASSQRDWKKETQYF
TRBV29-1,14,TRBJ2-1,CSATDRGPYNEQFF
TRBV30,12,TRBJ2-2,CAWSLNTGELFF
TRBV5-1,14,TRBJ2-5,CASSLNLRMGTQYF
TRBV20-1,16,TRBJ1-5,CSAGVGGGAGNQPQHF
TRBV9,14,TRBJ1-2,CASSVESLGGGYTF
TRBV28,15,TRBJ2-7,CASSRSGLPTSEQYF
TRBV7-9,17,TRBJ2-5,CASSLGLLARLQETQYF
TRBV19,15,TRBJ2-2,CATRRGQGWTGELFF
TRBV19,14,TRBJ1-5,CASRETGRNQPQHF
TRBV25-1,17,TRBJ1-6,CASSESIRQGVNSPLHF
TRBV27,16,TRBJ1-2,CASSFGQGGGNYGYTF
TRBV4-1,14,TRBJ2-7,CASSQQRQVSEQYF
TRBV12-3/TRBV12-4,14,TRBJ2-7,CASSLLGQNYEQYF
TRBV7-9,16,TRBJ1-4,CASSQAAGTGIEKLFF
TRBV11-2,17,TRBJ2-1,CASSLDRGPRAYNEQFF
TRBV6-5,16,TRBJ1-5,CASSSFGQGGNQPQHF
TRBV6-6,13,TRBJ2-5,CASSWGARGTQYF
TRBV19,16,TRBJ1-2,CASSIAGTAGAYVYTF
TRBV10-1,14,TRBJ1-2,CASTQGALHHGYTF
TRBV5-4,13,TRBJ1-1,CASSVRGGTEAFF
TRBV10-2,13,TRBJ2-1,CASIRVWSNEQFF
TRBV28,16,TRBJ2-1,CASSDADWSSYNEQFF
TRBV28,14,TRBJ1-4,CASSEVGGSEKLFF
TRBV12-3/TRBV12-4,15,TRBJ2-1,CASSSPGQAKDEQFF
TRBV25-1,12,TRBJ1-3,CAIQTSGNTIYF
TRBV18,13,TRBJ2-5,CASSPTSYETQYF
TRBV20-1,14,TRBJ2-7,CSARALAGLYEQYF
TRBV7-2,13,TRBJ1-2,CASSLERQWGYTF
TRBV20-1,12,TRBJ2-5,CSPRAGAKTQYF